This TCR beta chain was recorded in a study of cytomegalovirus exposure and HLA in healthy donors. Use of 60 Vbeta and 13 Jbeta primers characterized the PCR. In the study's own analysis: Approximately 73 million unique TCR beta chains, some 9.9 million shared, were counted in a later analysis. This table comes from immunoSEQ multiplex PCR, and its TCRdb copy is limited to in-frame clones, with some not included. V and J calls plus clone size are reproduced from that table; the DNA served to infer D and trimming. The data show approximately 210,000 clones, roughly 76% seen once. Findings of the study overall: Across donors, sequencing depth was assumed by presence/absence analyses to be roughly uniform. Other equally common chains were less clonally expanded than HLA-associated TCR beta chains, a later analysis showed. Rarity held for most TCR sequences, but there were some public TCRs that occurred in many donors.

With 4 bases clipped from V and 9 bases from J, the junction kept 9 bases outside the gene matches. The CDR3 is made up of 15 amino acids. Germline loops: CDR1 SGHVS, CDR2 FNYEAQ. A remark on this clone: Its cognate antigen is unknown.

The chain couples TRBV7-6 to TRBJ1-6, with 7 positions matching TRBD1. Sequences were obtained from PBMCs. The TCR sequence derives from a woman in her 30s in good health and CMV-seropositive. The CDR3: CASSSQTGAGSPLHF. CDR3 in DNA: TGTGCCAGCAGCTCCCAAACAGGGGCTGGTTCACCCCTCCACTTT.